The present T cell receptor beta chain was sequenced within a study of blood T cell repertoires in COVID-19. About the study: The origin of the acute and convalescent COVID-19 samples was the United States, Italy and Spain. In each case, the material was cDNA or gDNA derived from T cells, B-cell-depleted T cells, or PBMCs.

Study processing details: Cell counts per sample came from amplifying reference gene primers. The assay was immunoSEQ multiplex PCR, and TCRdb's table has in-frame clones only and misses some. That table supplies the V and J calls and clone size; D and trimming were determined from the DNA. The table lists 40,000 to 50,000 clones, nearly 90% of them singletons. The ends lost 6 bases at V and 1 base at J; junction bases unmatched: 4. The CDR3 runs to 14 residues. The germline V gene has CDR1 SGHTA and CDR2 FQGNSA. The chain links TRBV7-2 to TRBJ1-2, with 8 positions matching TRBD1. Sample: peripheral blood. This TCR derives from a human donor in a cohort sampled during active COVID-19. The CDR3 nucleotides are TGTGCCAGCAGAAAGACAGGGGATAACTATGGCTACACCTTC. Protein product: CASRKTGDNYGYTF.